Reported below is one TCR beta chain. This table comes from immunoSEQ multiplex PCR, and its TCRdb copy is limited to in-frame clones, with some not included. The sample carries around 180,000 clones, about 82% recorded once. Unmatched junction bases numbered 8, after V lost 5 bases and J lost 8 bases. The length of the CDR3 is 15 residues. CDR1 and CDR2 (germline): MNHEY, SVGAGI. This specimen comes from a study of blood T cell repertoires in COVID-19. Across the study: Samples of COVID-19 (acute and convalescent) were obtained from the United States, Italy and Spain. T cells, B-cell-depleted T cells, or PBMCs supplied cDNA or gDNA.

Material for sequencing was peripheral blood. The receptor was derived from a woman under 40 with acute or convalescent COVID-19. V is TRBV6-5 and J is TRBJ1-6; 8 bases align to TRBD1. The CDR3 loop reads CASSTDRGTHSPLHF. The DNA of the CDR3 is TGTGCCAGCAGTACCGACAGGGGTACTCATTCACCCCTCCACTTT.